This TCR beta chain emerged from a study of CD8 T cells in Susac syndrome. Reverse transcription of roughly 0.45 to 1 ug RNA was performed with random hexamers. TCRdb recomputed calls from the immunoSEQ multiplex PCR reads with MiXCR, one row per CDR3 protein. The table has hundreds of thousands of distinct CDR3 sequences, around 84% seen once. CDR1 is SEHNR, CDR2 FQNEAQ, per germline (reference sequence). This CDR3 contains 13 residues. Trimming left V 0 bases short and J 12 bases short, with 12 bases between. The T cells that were sequenced for TCR beta were CD8+ and CD4+ cells from blood. Sequences were obtained from CD8+ T cells from PBMCs. The TCR sequence derives from a human donor with multiple sclerosis. This sequence joins TRBV7-9 and TRBJ2-1; tentative D call: TRBD1 (6 bases). CDR3 coding DNA: TGTGCCAGCAGCTTAGCGGTCGGCAGGGGGCAGTTCTTC. This encodes CASSLAVGRGQFF.